The rows below give T cell receptor beta chains drawn from one sample of a study of cytomegalovirus exposure and HLA in healthy donors. Assay used: immunoSEQ multiplex PCR; TCRdb lists only in-frame clones, some missing. The sample has 200,000 to 250,000 clones, less than 80% seen once. Sequenced sample: PBMCs. Receptors were obtained from a girl aged 2-10 years in good health and CMV-seronegative. The conserved cysteine and the conserved F or W are not part of the CDR3 here. Fields, in order: J gene, V gene, CDR3 protein.

>TRBJ2-5|TRBV7-8
ASSLVSETQY
>TRBJ1-5|TRBV27
ASSGGGMGNQPQH
>TRBJ2-7|TRBV6-1
VSSKASTGPYEQY
>TRBJ1-2|TRBV19
ASSYRNYGYT
>TRBJ1-1|TRBV19
ASRKGQTTEAF
>TRBJ2-1|TRBV6-1
ASSSSGGAYEQF
>TRBJ2-3|TRBV12-5
ASGLGLTGTDTQY
>TRBJ2-2|TRBV7-8
ASSGGLAGGELF
>TRBJ2-7|TRBV6-1
ASSDRDFGQY
>TRBJ1-2|TRBV7-9
ASSLPIMEGYGYT
>TRBJ1-1|TRBV19
ASSVGQGRTEAF
>TRBJ2-7|TRBV7-2
ASKLGQGSTEY
>TRBJ1-4|TRBV19
ASSDRGGSGEKLF
>TRBJ1-4|TRBV4-1
ASSQPGAGRWKLF
>TRBJ2-1|TRBV27
ASSLRPGTGGFNEQF
>TRBJ2-7|TRBV5-4
ASSLSGGQYEQY
>TRBJ1-1|TRBV6-5
ASSISAGVNTEAF
>TRBJ1-1|TRBV1
TSTSGRGDAF
>TRBJ1-5|TRBV19
ASSGTGGWGQPQH
>TRBJ2-7|TRBV11-2
ASTPGTGGYEQY
>TRBJ1-1|TRBV5-1
ASSLGPNTEAF
>TRBJ2-2|TRBV5-6
ASSLGLAVTGELF
>TRBJ2-7|TRBV27
ASSFSGQTWWQY
>TRBJ1-5|TRBV6-6
ASSYSGTDNPQH
>TRBJ1-1|TRBV5-6
ASSYGQASHTEAF
>TRBJ2-3|TRBV5-1
ASSSLGGPDTQY
>TRBJ2-7|TRBV18
ASSPRWAGGTLIFEQY
>TRBJ1-2|TRBV7-6
ASSPTAGSAYGYT
>TRBJ2-3|TRBV7-6
ASSSPLAGTDTQY
>TRBJ1-2|TRBV7-9
ASSLGQGAGGYT
>TRBJ2-7|TRBV5-4
ASSLAIQGSDEQY
>TRBJ2-7|TRBV4-1
ASSLTGQGSYEQY
>TRBJ2-5|TRBV2
ASRQSRTPQETQY
>TRBJ1-1|TRBV19
ARPPRGTYRRDF
>TRBJ1-2|TRBV14
ASSQARHTGGRESDYT
>TRBJ2-1|TRBV5-1
ASSRDRGVDEQF
>TRBJ1-2|TRBV19
ASSLTSNVYT
>TRBJ2-7|TRBV7-9
ASSLDSRLEQY
>TRBJ2-5|TRBV4-1
ASSQDPGIGETQY